This T cell receptor (beta chain) was documented in a study of blood T cell repertoires in COVID-19. Study as a whole: PBMCs, B-cell-depleted T cells, or T cells were the source of the cDNA or gDNA that made up the material.

Authors' data handling: Reference gene primer amplification yielded estimated nucleated cell counts. Profiled with immunoSEQ multiplex PCR; TCRdb holds only in-frame clones, not every one. From that table come the V and J calls and clone size; the DNA was used to work out D and trimming. This sample yields approximately 120,000 clones, of which approximately 80% are seen a single time; around a quarter belongs to the top ten. V was cut by 5 bases and J by 5 bases, with 9 bases left in between. The CDR3 length is 12 residues. Germline V gene sequence: CDR1 SGHAT, CDR2 FQNNGV. This chain connects TRBV11-2 to TRBJ2-5; possible D gene TRBD1, 6 bases. The TCR sequence derives from a human donor in a cohort sampled during active COVID-19. Sequences were obtained from peripheral blood. The CDR3 bases are TGTGCCAGCAGCCCAGGGGATGAGACCCAGTACTTC. It translates to CASSPGDETQYF.